This is a list of T cell receptor beta chains from one sample in a study of patients and donors after allogeneic stem cell transplantation. A single record per CDR3 protein comes from TCRdb applying MiXCR to the RT-PCR reads. Of roughly 250,000 distinct CDR3 sequences in the sample, around an eighth were seen once. Sequenced: blood, either unsorted or a sorted T cell fraction (not recorded which). The receptors were sampled from a human donor who was either an allogeneic HSCT recipient or a stem cell or donor lymphocyte infusion donor (not recorded which). It is not recorded whose cells these are; they may come from a transplant donor. Both conserved end residues are part of each CDR3. Fields, in order: clone size, J gene, D gene, V gene, CDR3 DNA, CDR3 protein. The D gene is left open where the match is weak. Where a row states a size, it is once, few, many or the class of an expanded clone; other rows omit it.

few,TRBJ2-1,NA,TRBV18,TGTGCCAGCTCACCAGGGGGGACCGACAGCAATGAGCAGTTCTTC,CASSPGGTDSNEQFF
few,TRBJ2-1,TRBD1,TRBV5-1,TGCGCCAGCAGCCACGGACAGGGGTATTACAATGAGCAGTTCTTC,CASSHGQGYYNEQFF
many,TRBJ2-5,NA,TRBV5-1,TGCGCCAGCCAGGGAACAATGGGGGAGACCCAGTACTTC,CASQGTMGETQYF
few,TRBJ1-2,NA,TRBV3-1,TGTGCCAGCAGCCATAAGTCTAACTATGGCTACACCTTC,CASSHKSNYGYTF
many,TRBJ2-1,TRBD2,TRBV5-1,TGCGCCAGCAGCTTGACTGTATTAGCGGGAGTTCAGAATGAGCAGTTCTTC,CASSLTVLAGVQNEQFF
once,TRBJ2-4,NA,TRBV7-9,TGTGCCAGCAGCCTTGGAGGGGAATCTAAAAACATTGAGTACTTC,CASSLGGESKNIEYF
few,TRBJ2-1,NA,TRBV20-1,TGCAGTGCTAGAGAGCGGGGCTTCAATGAGCAGTTCTTC,CSARERGFNEQFF
NA,TRBJ2-7,TRBD2,TRBV27,TGTGCCAGCGGGGGAGGGGTTGAGCAGTACTTC,CASGGGVEQYF
few,TRBJ1-1,NA,TRBV3-1,TGTGCCAGCAGCCGTATGGGGGGAGAAGCTTTCTTT,CASSRMGGEAFF
few,TRBJ2-7,NA,TRBV14,TGTGCCAGCAGCCAAGGCGGGACTCTTACCTACGAGCAGTACTTC,CASSQGGTLTYEQYF